The 23 T cell receptor beta chains below come from one sample, sequenced in a study of human T cells and chemical hapten exposure. A single record per CDR3 protein comes from TCRdb applying MiXCR to the RACE reads. The profile shows about 90,000 distinct CDR3 sequences, approximately 11% of them singletons. The time point is: patch test 3, about 24 weeks after DPC sensitization. The treatment here: therapeutic diphenylcyclopropenone sensitization with weekly scalp DPC. This sample comprised whole blood, obtained in connection with sensitization to the hapten diphenylcyclopropenone (DPC). The receptors shown here come from a woman in her thirties with alopecia areata. Some clones in this sample may be carry-over from other donors' samples.

This clonotype was counted at least ten times. The chain is built from TRBV19 and TRBJ2-6; 8 bases agree with TRBD2. Germline CDR1 and CDR2: LNHDA and SQIVND (reference sequence). The CDR3 length is 15 residues. V dropped 9 bases and J dropped 2; count of bases not matched to a gene: 6. The CDR3 reads CASTRRGAGANVLTF. CDR3 bases: TGTGCCAGCACCCGGCGGGGGGCTGGGGCCAACGTCCTGACTTTC. The full variable domain, completed using reference TRBV19 and TRBJ2-6, is DGGITQSPKYLFRKEGQNVTLSCEQNLNHDAMYWYRQDPGQGLRLIYYSQIVNDFQKGDIAEGYSVSREKKESFPLTVTSAQKNPTAFYLCASTRRGAGANVLTFGAGSRLTVL.

The chain employs TRBV7-2 and TRBJ1-3; 9 nucleotides agree with TRBD1. V lost 5 bases to trimming and J lost 4 bases; unmatched junction nucleotides: 9. Germline-derived CDR1 and CDR2 are SGHTA and FQGNSA. This CDR3 spans 16 amino acids. The CDR3 loop is CASSPDSGTGGNTIYF. As DNA, the CDR3 is TGTGCCAGCAGCCCGGACTCCGGGACAGGGGGAAACACCATATATTTT.

This clonotype was seen more than once but under ten times. The chain recombines TRBV4-3 with TRBJ2-3; 8 nucleotides align to TRBD1. V shed 3 bases, J shed 5 bases, and the junction held 4 bases outside the gene matches. This CDR3 region has 14 residues. Germline CDR1 LGHNA, CDR2 YSLEER. CDR3 sequence (DNA): TGCGCCAGCAGCCACGGACAGGGCGTAGATACGCAGTATTTT. It yields the protein CASSHGQGVDTQYF.

This chain links TRBV20-1 with TRBJ1-5; TRBD1 agrees at 7 bases. CDR3 length: 14 residues. The V segment lost 1 base and the J segment 1 base; nucleotides outside the gene matches: 1. Germline V gene sequence: CDR1 DFQATT, CDR2 SNEGSKA (reference sequence). The CDR3 sequence: CSARGGQSNQPQHF. The CDR3 DNA is TGCAGTGCTAGAGGGGGACAGAGCAATCAGCCCCAGCATTTT.

The rearrangement joins TRBV20-1 to TRBJ1-1; a weak D match, TRBD1 (5 bases). Germline lookup yields CDR1 DFQATT and CDR2 SNEGSKA (reference sequence). The V gene lost 4 bases and the J gene lost 7 bases, with 19 bases spanning the gap. The CDR3 length is 14 residues. The CDR3 loop reads CSATPPWKGNEAFF. CDR3 DNA sequence: TGCAGTGCTACGCCCCCATGGAAGGGGAATGAAGCTTTCTTT.

The sample holds a few counts of this clonotype. V usage is TRBV5-1 and J usage is TRBJ2-3; D might be TRBD2 (5 bases). V gave up 0 bases and J gave up 2 bases, with 10 bases separating them. Germline V gene lookup returns CDR1 SGHRS and CDR2 YFSETQ. This CDR3 spans 15 amino acids. CDR3 nucleotide sequence: TGCGCCAGCAGCTTGGGCCAGACTAACACAGATACGCAGTATTTT. Amino acids: CASSLGQTNTDTQYF. Full variable domain (outside the CDR3, taken from reference TRBV5-1 and TRBJ2-3): KAGVTQTPRYLIKTRGQQVTLSCSPISGHRSVSWYQQTPGQGLQFLFEYFSETQRNKGNFPGRFSGRQFSNSRSEMNVSTLELGDSALYLCASSLGQTNTDTQYFGPGTRLTVL.

CDR3 loop: CASSTLGRDETQYF. DNA of the CDR3: TGCGCCAGCAGTACACTAGGACGTGATGAGACCCAGTACTTC. The V call is TRBV10-2, the J call TRBJ2-5, with a tentative D call TRBD2 (5 bases). CDR1 WSHSY and CDR2 SAAADI come from the germline V gene. CDR3 size: 14 residues. Trimming left V 5 bases short and J 5 bases short, with 15 bases between.

In its sample, this clonotype was seen a few times. This chain joins TRBV5-1 and TRBJ2-5; the D gene is possibly TRBD1 (5 bases). The V gene lost 7 bases and the J gene lost 3 bases, with 19 bases spanning the gap. This CDR3 spans 15 amino acids. Germline V gene data show CDR1 as SGHRS and CDR2 as YFSETQ. The DNA of the CDR3 is TGCGCCAGCCGCCCTTTTGGGGCGGCGGAAGAGACCCAGTACTTC. Protein product: CASRPFGAAEETQYF.

This chain connects TRBV28 to TRBJ2-1; 7 nucleotides line up with TRBD2. Trimming removed 10 bases from V and 8 bases from J; junction bases left unmatched: 14. This CDR3 spans 14 amino acids. The germline V gene has CDR1 MDHEN and CDR2 SYDVKM. This CDR3 reads CATIPGGRVYEQFF. In DNA, the CDR3 is TGTGCCACTATTCCCGGGGGGAGAGTCTATGAGCAGTTCTTC.

This clonotype was counted at least ten times. This chain links TRBV7-2 with TRBJ2-7, with D perhaps matching TRBD1 (6 bases). Germline values: CDR1 SGHTA, CDR2 FQGNSA. V lost 4 bases and J lost 0, with 10 bases in between. The CDR3 is made up of 14 amino acids. CDR3 sequence (DNA): TGTGCCAGCAGCTCCCAGGGGAACTCCTACGAGCAGTACTTC. Translated: CASSSQGNSYEQYF.

This clonotype was counted at least ten times. The chain is built from TRBV6-2 or TRBV6-3 and TRBJ1-5; D unclear. V was shortened by 4 bases and J by 0 bases, with 7 bases between the two germline ends. This CDR3 spans 14 amino acids. The germline CDR1 and CDR2 sequences are MNHEY and SVGEGT. Written as DNA, the CDR3 is TGTGCCAGCAGTTCCGGGCCTAGCAATCAGCCCCAGCATTTT. Its translation is CASSSGPSNQPQHF.

This clonotype came up many times. The chain has TRBV7-2 and TRBJ1-5; D is perhaps TRBD1 (5 bases). The length of the CDR3 is 14 residues. The V and J ends lost 3 bases and 3 bases respectively, with 9 bases between them. Germline V gives CDR1 SGHTA, CDR2 FQGNSA. CDR3 DNA: TGTGCCAGCAGCTTTGGGACTACCAATCAGCCCCAGCATTTT. This codes for CASSFGTTNQPQHF.

This clonotype was seen more than once but under ten times. J is TRBJ2-1 and V is TRBV5-1; D unclear. CDR3 length: 13 residues. The V gene's germline CDR1 is SGHRS and CDR2 YFSETQ. Trimming removed 0 bases from V and 7 bases from J, with 8 bases in between. The CDR3 sequence: CASSLEIVNEQFF. CDR3 bases: TGCGCCAGCAGCTTGGAAATAGTTAATGAGCAGTTCTTC.

This clonotype has at least ten counts. The rearrangement joins TRBV2 to TRBJ2-7, with no clear D. The CDR3 runs 12 residues. With 8 bases removed from V and 3 bases from J, the gap between germline ends came to 11 bases. Germline values: CDR1 SNHLY, CDR2 FYNNEI. In DNA form, the CDR3 reads TGTGCCAGCGGGCTAGATCGCTACGAGCAGTACGTC. This gives the protein CASGLDRYEQYV.

This clonotype has a count of ten or more. The chain couples TRBV11-2 to TRBJ2-5; tentatively, D is TRBD1 or TRBD2 (5 bases each). Trimming pared 4 bases from V and 5 bases from J, leaving 20 bases between. Germline CDR1 SGHAT, CDR2 FQNNGV. The CDR3 is 16 residues long. CDR3 amino acids: CASSSARGLWGETQYF. DNA for the CDR3: TGTGCCAGCAGCTCCGCGAGAGGGCTTTGGGGGGAGACCCAGTACTTC. The full variable domain, its missing parts supplied by reference TRBV11-2 and TRBJ2-5, is EAGVAQSPRYKIIEKRQSVAFWCNPISGHATLYWYQQILGQGPKLLIQFQNNGVVDDSQLPKDRFSAERLKGVDSTLKIQPAKLEDSAVYLCASSSARGLWGETQYFGPGTRLLVL.

This clonotype was detected ten times or more. The CDR3: CASSVRNWDTEAFF. The DNA for the CDR3 is TGTGCCAGCAGCGTCAGGAATTGGGACACTGAAGCTTTCTTT. The gene calls are TRBV5-4 and TRBJ1-1; D uncertain. There are 14 residues in the CDR3. Germline V gene data show CDR1 as SGHNT and CDR2 as YYREEE (reference sequence). Trimming left V 4 bases short and J 3 bases short, with 13 bases between.

This clonotype was seen ten or more times. This chain links TRBV5-5 with TRBJ1-5; 10 nucleotides line up with TRBD1. V dropped 4 bases and J dropped 2; count of bases not matched to a gene: 12. The length of the CDR3 is 18 residues. Germline CDR1 and CDR2: SGHKS and YYEKEE (reference sequence). CDR3 in amino acids: CASSPGTGVRGGNQPQHF. As DNA, the CDR3 is TGTGCCAGCAGCCCCGGGACAGGGGTAAGGGGAGGCAATCAGCCCCAGCATTTT. Full variable domain (remainder filled in from reference TRBV5-5 and TRBJ1-5): DAGVTQSPTHLIKTRGQQVTLRCSPISGHKSVSWYQQVLGQGPQFIFQYYEKEERGRGNFPDRFSARQFPNYSSELNVNALLLGDSALYLCASSPGTGVRGGNQPQHFGDGTRLSIL.

The rearrangement links TRBV28 to TRBJ2-2; D is unclear. CDR3 length: 14 amino acids. The V gene's germline CDR1 is MDHEN and CDR2 SYDVKM. Trimming cost V 6 bases and J 2 bases, with 10 bases left between them. CDR3 region: CASRIRHNTGELFF. For the CDR3, the DNA is TGTGCCAGCAGAATCCGACATAACACCGGGGAGCTGTTTTTT.

This clonotype was counted ten times or more. The chain recombines TRBV19 with TRBJ1-2; D is uncertain. CDR1 and CDR2 from the germline V gene are LNHDA and SQIVND (reference sequence). The V end lost 3 bases, the J end lost 0 bases, and 8 bases lay between the germline ends. The CDR3 is 14 residues long. As DNA, the CDR3 is TGTGCCAGTAGTATGACGGCAACTAACTATGGCTACACCTTC. Protein sequence: CASSMTATNYGYTF.

This clonotype has a handful of counts. The J gene is TRBJ1-2, the V gene TRBV7-2, with D uncertain. This CDR3 has 13 residues. Germline assignment: CDR1 SGHTA and CDR2 FQGNSA. With 6 bases removed from V and 2 bases from J, the gap between germline ends came to 10 bases. The CDR3 DNA follows: TGTGCCAGCAGGTGGGAGATCAACTATGGCTACACCTTC. As protein: CASRWEINYGYTF.

This clonotype has only a few counts. The rearrangement uses TRBV6-1 and TRBJ2-1, with TRBD2 matching 10 bases. Germline CDR1 is MNHNS and CDR2 is SASEGT. V trimming: 6 bases; J trimming: 3 bases; junction bases outside the gene matches: 5. This CDR3 has 15 amino acids. The chain's CDR3 is CASRVAGGNYNEQFF. Written as DNA, the CDR3 is TGTGCCAGCAGAGTAGCGGGAGGAAACTACAATGAGCAGTTCTTC.

J is TRBJ2-5 and V is TRBV29-1; D not resolved. The CDR3 consists of 12 residues. CDR1 and CDR2 (germline): SQVTM, ANQGSEA. Trimming took 3 bases from V and 4 from J, leaving 9 bases between them. Written as DNA, the CDR3 is TGCAGCGTTGAGGGTTTAGGAGAGACCCAGTACTTC. It codes for CSVEGLGETQYF.

Concerning this clonotype itself: A much larger clone differs by one base, so this may be a read error. CDR3 nucleotide sequence: TGTGCCAGCAGTTTGTCCGGGACAGGGATCAACTATGGCTACACCTTC. This sequence encodes CASSLSGTGINYGYTF. The chain recombines TRBV28 with TRBJ1-2; 9 nucleotides agree with TRBD1. The CDR3 totals 16 residues. The junction had 7 bases not matched to a gene; V was cut back by 3 bases and J by 2 bases. CDR1 and CDR2 (germline): MDHEN, SYDVKM.